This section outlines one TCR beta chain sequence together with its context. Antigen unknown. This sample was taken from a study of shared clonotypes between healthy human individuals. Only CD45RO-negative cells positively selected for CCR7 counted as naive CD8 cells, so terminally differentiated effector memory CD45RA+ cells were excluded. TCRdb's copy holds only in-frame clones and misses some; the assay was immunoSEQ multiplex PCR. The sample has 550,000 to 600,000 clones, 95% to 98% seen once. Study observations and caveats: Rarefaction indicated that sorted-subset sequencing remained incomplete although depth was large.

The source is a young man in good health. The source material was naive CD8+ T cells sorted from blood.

The CDR3 here is CASSFRVDYPYEQYF. The CDR3 bases are TGTGCCAGCAGTTTTCGGGTCGACTACCCGTACGAGCAGTACTTC. This sequence joins TRBV28 and TRBJ2-7; tentatively, D is TRBD2 (5 bases). Germline V gives CDR1 MDHEN, CDR2 SYDVKM. Between the trimmed V and J ends, which lost 3 bases and 4 bases, there was a span of 16 bases. The CDR3 spans 15 residues.